Following are 12 T cell receptor beta chains from one sample sequenced in a study of technical replicates of blood from a few donors. Some clones are missing from TCRdb's copy, which holds only in-frame ones; the method was immunoSEQ multiplex PCR. The sample records tens of thousands of clones, nearly 98% being singletons. The sample comprised T cells isolated from PBMCs. Source of these receptors: a human donor in good health.

DNA of the CDR3: TGTGCCAGCAGTTTATTTTCTAGCGGGACACGGCAAGAGACCCAGTACTTC. Its protein product is CASSLFSSGTRQETQYF. J is TRBJ2-5 and V is TRBV28; 9 bases are shared with TRBD2. The CDR3 covers 17 residues. CDR1 and CDR2 (germline): MDHEN, SYDVKM. V lost 1 base, J lost 2 bases, and 8 bases stayed unmatched.

CDR3 region: CASSLAVSSSTDTQYF. The CDR3 bases are TGTGCCAGCAGCTTGGCGGTTTCATCTAGCACAGATACGCAGTATTTT. This chain links TRBV5-6 with TRBJ2-3; D unresolved. Trimming left V 0 bases short and J 0 bases short, with 11 bases between. In germline, CDR1 is SGHDT, CDR2 YYEEEE. The CDR3 totals 16 residues.

V is TRBV11-2 and J is TRBJ2-5; 10 bases are a match to TRBD1. Trimming at V came to 5 bases and at J to 5 bases, leaving 8 bases not matched to a gene. Germline V lookup: CDR1 SGHAT, CDR2 FQNNGV. The CDR3 spans 15 residues. The CDR3 DNA is TGTGCCAGCAGCACCGGACAGGGGGTCATCGAGACCCAGTACTTC. This codes for CASSTGQGVIETQYF. The full variable domain, in which reference TRBV11-2 and TRBJ2-5 provide the parts outside the CDR3, is EAGVAQSPRYKIIEKRQSVAFWCNPISGHATLYWYQQILGQGPKLLIQFQNNGVVDDSQLPKDRFSAERLKGVDSTLKIQPAKLEDSAVYLCASSTGQGVIETQYFGPGTRLLVL.

V and J are TRBV10-1 and TRBJ2-1, with TRBD2 matching 10 bases. The ends lost 6 bases at V and 9 bases at J; junction bases unmatched: 5. Germline assignment: CDR1 WNHNN and CDR2 SYGVQD (reference sequence). This CDR3 region has 13 residues. The CDR3 region is CASRLAGSVEQFF. The CDR3 bases are TGCGCCAGCAGACTAGCGGGATCGGTTGAGCAGTTCTTC.

The V call is TRBV29-1, the J call TRBJ2-7; D might be TRBD1 (6 bases). V was clipped by 0 bases and J by 1 base, with 10 bases between them. The germline V gene has CDR1 SQVTM and CDR2 ANQGSEA. The CDR3 has 14 amino acids. This CDR3 is CSVEDRQGSYEQYF. CDR3 DNA sequence: TGCAGCGTTGAAGATAGGCAGGGGTCCTACGAGCAGTACTTC.

The chain has TRBV6-4 and TRBJ1-1, with D uncertain. V gave up 2 bases and J gave up 0 bases, with 7 bases separating them. This CDR3 has 14 amino acids. The germline gives CDR1 MRHNA, CDR2 SNTAGT. In DNA form, the CDR3 reads TGTGCCAGCAGTGACCCGGGGATGAACACTGAAGCTTTCTTT. Translation: CASSDPGMNTEAFF.

The chain has TRBV7-2 and TRBJ1-5, with D hard to call. Germline V gene data show CDR1 as SGHTA and CDR2 as FQGNSA. The CDR3 has 15 amino acids. Trimming shortened V by 2 bases and J by 5 bases, and 13 bases separated the two germline ends. The CDR3 reads CASSLNSIGDQPQHF. The CDR3 DNA sequence: TGTGCCAGCAGCTTAAACAGCATCGGGGATCAGCCCCAGCATTTT.

In this sample, this clone turned up once. This chain's CDR3 is CSVEVLPDRGRYEKLFF. Written as DNA, the CDR3 is TGCAGCGTTGAAGTGTTGCCGGACAGGGGGCGTTATGAAAAACTGTTTTTT. V is TRBV29-1 and J is TRBJ1-4, with 11 bases identical to TRBD1. The CDR3 extends over 17 amino acids. V trimming: 1 base; J trimming: 6 bases; junction bases outside the gene matches: 10. CDR1 and CDR2 from the germline V gene are SQVTM and ANQGSEA.

The chain is built from TRBV18 and TRBJ1-5, with 9 nucleotides matching TRBD1. Germline V CDR1 and CDR2: KGHSH, LQKENI. With V trimmed by 7 bases and J by 0 bases, 7 bases remained unmatched. There are 16 residues in the CDR3. CDR3: CASLGQGGLSNQPQHF. DNA for the CDR3: TGTGCCAGCTTGGGACAGGGCGGACTTAGCAATCAGCCCCAGCATTTT.

V and J are TRBV19 and TRBJ2-5; perhaps TRBD2 as D (6 bases). V was clipped by 6 bases and J by 0 bases, with 14 bases between them. The germline V gene encodes CDR1 LNHDA and CDR2 SQIVND (reference sequence). The CDR3 is 15 residues long. CDR3 in amino acids: CASSLRLVYQETQYF. CDR3 DNA sequence: TGTGCCAGTAGCCTACGACTAGTGTACCAAGAGACCCAGTACTTC.

The chain couples TRBV5-1 to TRBJ2-2; 8 nucleotides agree with TRBD1. The V segment lost 6 bases and the J segment 1 base; nucleotides outside the gene matches: 2. The CDR3 has 14 residues. Germline loops: CDR1 SGHRS, CDR2 YFSETQ. In DNA form, the CDR3 reads TGCGCCAGCACGGGGACAGGGAACACCGGGGAGCTGTTTTTT. It encodes CASTGTGNTGELFF.

The chain joins TRBV5-1 to TRBJ1-2, with 12 positions matching TRBD1. Germline CDR1 reads SGHRS; CDR2 reads YFSETQ. V was pared by 0 bases and J by 8 bases, with 5 bases of the junction left unmatched. This CDR3 spans 15 amino acids. CDR3 region: CASSLEGQGARGYTF. In DNA form, the CDR3 reads TGCGCCAGCAGCTTGGAGGGACAGGGGGCGCGCGGCTACACCTTC.